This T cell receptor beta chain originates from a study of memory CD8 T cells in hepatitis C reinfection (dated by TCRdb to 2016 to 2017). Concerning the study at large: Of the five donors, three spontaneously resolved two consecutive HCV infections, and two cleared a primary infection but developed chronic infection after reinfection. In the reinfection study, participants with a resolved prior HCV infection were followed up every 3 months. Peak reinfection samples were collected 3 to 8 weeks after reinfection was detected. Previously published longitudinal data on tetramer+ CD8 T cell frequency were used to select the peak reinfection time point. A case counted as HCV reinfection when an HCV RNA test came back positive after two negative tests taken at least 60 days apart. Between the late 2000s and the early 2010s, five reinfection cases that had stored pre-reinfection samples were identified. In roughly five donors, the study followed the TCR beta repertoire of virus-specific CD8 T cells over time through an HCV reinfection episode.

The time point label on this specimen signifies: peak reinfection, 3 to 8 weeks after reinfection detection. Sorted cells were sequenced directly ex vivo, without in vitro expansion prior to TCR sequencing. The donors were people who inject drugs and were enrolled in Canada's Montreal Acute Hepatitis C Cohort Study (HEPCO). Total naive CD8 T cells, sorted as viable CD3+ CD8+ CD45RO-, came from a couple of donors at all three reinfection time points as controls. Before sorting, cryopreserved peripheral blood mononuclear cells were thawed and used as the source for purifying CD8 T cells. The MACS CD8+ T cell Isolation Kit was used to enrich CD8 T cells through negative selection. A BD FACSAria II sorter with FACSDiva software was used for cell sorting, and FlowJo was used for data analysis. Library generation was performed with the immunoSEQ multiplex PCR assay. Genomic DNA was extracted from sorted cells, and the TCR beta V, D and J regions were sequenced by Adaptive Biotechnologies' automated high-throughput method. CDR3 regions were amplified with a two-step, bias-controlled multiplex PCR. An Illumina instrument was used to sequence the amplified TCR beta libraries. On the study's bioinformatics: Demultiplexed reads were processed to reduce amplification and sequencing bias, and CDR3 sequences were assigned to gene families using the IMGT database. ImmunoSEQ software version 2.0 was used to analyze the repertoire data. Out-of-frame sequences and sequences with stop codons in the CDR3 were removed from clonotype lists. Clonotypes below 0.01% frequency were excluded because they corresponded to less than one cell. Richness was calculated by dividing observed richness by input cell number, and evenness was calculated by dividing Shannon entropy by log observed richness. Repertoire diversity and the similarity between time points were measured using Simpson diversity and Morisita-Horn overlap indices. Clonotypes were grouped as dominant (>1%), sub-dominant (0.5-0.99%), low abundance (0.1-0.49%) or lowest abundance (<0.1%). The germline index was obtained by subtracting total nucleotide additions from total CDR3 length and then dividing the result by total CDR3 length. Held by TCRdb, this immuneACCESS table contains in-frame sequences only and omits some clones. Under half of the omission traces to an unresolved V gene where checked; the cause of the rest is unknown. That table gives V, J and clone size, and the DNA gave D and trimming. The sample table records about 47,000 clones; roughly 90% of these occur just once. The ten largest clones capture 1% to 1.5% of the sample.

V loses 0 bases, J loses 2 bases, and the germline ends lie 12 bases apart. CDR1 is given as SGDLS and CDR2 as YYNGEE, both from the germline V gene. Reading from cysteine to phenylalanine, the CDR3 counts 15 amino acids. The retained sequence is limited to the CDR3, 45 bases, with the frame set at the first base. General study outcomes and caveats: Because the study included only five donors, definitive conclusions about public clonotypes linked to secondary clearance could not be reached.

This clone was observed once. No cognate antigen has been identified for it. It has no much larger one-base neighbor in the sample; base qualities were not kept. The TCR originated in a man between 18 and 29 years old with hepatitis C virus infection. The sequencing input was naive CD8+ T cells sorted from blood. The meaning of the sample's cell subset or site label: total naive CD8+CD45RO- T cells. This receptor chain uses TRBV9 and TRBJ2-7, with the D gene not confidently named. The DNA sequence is TGTGCCAGCAGCGTAGACAACAGTTACACCTACGAGCAGTACTTC. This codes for CASSVDNSYTYEQYF.